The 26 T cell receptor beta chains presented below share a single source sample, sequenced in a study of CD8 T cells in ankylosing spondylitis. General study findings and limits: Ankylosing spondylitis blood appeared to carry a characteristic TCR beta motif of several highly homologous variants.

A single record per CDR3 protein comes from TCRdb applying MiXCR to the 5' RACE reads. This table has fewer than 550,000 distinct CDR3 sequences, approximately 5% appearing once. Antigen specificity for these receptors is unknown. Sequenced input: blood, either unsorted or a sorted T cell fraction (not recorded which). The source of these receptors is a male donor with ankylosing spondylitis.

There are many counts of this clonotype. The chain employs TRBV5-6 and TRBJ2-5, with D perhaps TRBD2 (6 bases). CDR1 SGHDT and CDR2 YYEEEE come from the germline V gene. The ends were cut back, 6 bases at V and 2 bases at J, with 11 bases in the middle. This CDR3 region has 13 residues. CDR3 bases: TGTGCCAGCAACCCTGGGGGGCAAGAGACCCAGTACTTC. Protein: CASNPGGQETQYF.

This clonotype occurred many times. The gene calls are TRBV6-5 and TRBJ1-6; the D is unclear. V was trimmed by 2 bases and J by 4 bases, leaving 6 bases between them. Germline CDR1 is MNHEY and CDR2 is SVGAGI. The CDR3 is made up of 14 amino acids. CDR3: CASSYPQYNSPLHF. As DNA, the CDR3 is TGTGCCAGCAGTTACCCTCAGTATAATTCACCCCTCCACTTT.

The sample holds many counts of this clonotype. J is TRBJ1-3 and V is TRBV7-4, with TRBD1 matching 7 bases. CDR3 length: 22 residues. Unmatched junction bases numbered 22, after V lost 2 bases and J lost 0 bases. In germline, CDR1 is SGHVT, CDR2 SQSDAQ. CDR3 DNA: TGTGCCAGCAGCTTATCCGAAATTTGGGGACAGCCATCCCGAGGCTCTGGAAACACCATATATTTT. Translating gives CASSLSEIWGQPSRGSGNTIYF.

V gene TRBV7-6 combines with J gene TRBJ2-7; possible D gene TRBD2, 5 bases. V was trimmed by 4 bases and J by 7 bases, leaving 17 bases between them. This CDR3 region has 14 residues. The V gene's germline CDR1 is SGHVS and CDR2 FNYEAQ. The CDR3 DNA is TGTGCCAGCAGCTCCGGGATCGGCCCCTGGGAGCAGTACTTC. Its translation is CASSSGIGPWEQYF.

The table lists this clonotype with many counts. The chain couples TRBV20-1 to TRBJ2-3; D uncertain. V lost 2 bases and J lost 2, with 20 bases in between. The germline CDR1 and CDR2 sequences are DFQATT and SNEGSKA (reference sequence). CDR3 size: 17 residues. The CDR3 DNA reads TGCAGTGCTAGAAAGGGCCCGCTTCCCGTATTCACAGATACGCAGTATTTT. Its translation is CSARKGPLPVFTDTQYF.

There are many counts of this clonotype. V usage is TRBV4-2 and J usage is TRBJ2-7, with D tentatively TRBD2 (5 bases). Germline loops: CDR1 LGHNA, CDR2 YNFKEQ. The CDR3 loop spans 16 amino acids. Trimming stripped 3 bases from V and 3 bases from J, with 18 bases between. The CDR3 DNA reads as TGTGCCAGCAGCCAGCCGGGGTCAGAGACCTACTACGAGCAGTACTTC. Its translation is CASSQPGSETYYEQYF.

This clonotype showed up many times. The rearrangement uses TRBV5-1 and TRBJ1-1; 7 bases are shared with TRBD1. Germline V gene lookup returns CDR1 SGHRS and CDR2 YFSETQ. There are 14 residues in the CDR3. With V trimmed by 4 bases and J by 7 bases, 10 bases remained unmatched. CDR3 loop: CASSPLDRESEAFF. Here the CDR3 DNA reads TGCGCCAGCAGCCCCCTTGACAGGGAAAGTGAAGCTTTCTTT.

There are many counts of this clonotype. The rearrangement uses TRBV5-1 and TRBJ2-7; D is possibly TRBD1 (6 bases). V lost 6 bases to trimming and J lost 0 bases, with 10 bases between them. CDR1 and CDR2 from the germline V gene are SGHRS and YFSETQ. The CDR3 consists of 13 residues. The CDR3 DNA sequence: TGCGCCAGCAAGAGGACAGACTCCTACGAGCAGTACTTC. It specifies CASKRTDSYEQYF.

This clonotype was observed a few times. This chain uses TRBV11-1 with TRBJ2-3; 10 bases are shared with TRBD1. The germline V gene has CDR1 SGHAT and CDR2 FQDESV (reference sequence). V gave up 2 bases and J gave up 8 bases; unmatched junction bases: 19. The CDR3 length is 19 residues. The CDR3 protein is CASSLPIPGQGSSVATQYF. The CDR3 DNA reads TGTGCCAGCAGCTTACCTATACCGGGACAGGGGTCAAGCGTGGCTACGCAGTATTTT.

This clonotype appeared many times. CDR3 residues: CSAIRDRENEQFF. CDR3 bases: TGCAGTGCTATCCGGGACCGGGAGAATGAGCAGTTCTTC. The chain has TRBV20-1 and TRBJ2-1; TRBD2 might be the D (6 bases). Germline-derived CDR1 and CDR2 are DFQATT and SNEGSKA (reference sequence). V shed 4 bases and J shed 7 bases, with 14 bases lying between them. CDR3 length equals 13 residues.

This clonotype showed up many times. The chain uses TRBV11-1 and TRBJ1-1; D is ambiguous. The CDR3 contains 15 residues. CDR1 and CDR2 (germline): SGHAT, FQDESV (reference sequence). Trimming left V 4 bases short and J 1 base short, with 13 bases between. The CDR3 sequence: CASSSEGRSNTEAFF. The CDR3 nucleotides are TGTGCCAGCAGCTCAGAGGGCAGGTCGAACACTGAAGCTTTCTTT.

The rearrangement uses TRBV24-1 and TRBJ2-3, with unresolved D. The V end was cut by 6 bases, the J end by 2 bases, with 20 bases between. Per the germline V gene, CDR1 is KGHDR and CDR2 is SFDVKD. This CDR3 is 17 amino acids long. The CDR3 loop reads CATSPRGAERSTDTQYF. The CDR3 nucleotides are TGTGCCACCAGTCCTCGAGGTGCGGAGCGATCCACAGATACGCAGTATTTT.

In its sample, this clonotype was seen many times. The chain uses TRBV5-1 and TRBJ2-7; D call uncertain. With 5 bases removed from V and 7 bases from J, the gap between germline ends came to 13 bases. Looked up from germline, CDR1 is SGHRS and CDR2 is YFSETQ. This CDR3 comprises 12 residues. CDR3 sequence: CASRPEWGEQYF. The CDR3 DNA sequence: TGCGCCAGCAGGCCAGAATGGGGAGAGCAGTACTTC.

CDR3 bases: TGTGCCAGCAGTAACGATAGCGGGAGGGAGACCCAGTACTTC. This codes for CASSNDSGRETQYF. The chain links TRBV12-3 or TRBV12-4 to TRBJ2-5; 10 nucleotides match TRBD2. The V and J ends lost 5 bases and 5 bases, in that order; junction bases with no gene match: 5. This CDR3 is 14 amino acids long.

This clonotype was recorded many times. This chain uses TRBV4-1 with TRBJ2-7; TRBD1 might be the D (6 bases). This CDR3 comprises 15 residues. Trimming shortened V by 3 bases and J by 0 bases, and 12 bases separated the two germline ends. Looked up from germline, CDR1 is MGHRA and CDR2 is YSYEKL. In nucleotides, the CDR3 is TGCGCCAGCAGCCACCCCAGCAGGGGCTCCTACGAGCAGTACTTC. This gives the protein CASSHPSRGSYEQYF.

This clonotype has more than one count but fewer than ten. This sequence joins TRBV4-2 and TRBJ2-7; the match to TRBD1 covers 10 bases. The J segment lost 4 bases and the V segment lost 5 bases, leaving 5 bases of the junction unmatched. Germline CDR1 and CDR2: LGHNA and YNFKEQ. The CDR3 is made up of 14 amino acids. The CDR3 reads CASSSQDRGYEQYF. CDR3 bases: TGTGCCAGCAGCTCCCAGGACAGGGGGTACGAGCAGTACTTC.

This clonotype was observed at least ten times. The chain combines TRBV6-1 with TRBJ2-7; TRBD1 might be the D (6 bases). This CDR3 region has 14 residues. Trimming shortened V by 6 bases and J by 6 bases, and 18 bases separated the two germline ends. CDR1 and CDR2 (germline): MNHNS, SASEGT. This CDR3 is CASRPNLAGVEQYF. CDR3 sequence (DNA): TGTGCCAGCAGACCCAATCTAGCAGGGGTCGAGCAGTACTTC.

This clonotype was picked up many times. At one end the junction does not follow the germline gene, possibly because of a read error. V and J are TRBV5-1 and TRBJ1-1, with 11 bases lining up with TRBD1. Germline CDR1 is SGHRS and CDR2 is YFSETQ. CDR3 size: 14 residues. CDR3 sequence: CASSSGTGGTEAFF. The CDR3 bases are TGTGCCAGCAGTTCCGGGACAGGGGGCACTGAAGCTTTCTTT.

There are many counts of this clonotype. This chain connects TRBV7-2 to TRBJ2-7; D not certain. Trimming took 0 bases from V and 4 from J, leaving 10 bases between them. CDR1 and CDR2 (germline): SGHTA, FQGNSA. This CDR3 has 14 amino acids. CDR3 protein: CASSLAKALYEQYF. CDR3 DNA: TGTGCCAGCAGCTTAGCGAAGGCATTATACGAGCAGTACTTC.

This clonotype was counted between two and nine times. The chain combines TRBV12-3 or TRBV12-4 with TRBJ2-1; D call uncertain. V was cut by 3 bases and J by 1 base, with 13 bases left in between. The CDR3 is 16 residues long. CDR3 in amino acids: CASSFNRLSSYNEQFF. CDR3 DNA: TGTGCCAGCAGTTTCAACCGCCTTTCATCCTACAATGAGCAGTTCTTC.

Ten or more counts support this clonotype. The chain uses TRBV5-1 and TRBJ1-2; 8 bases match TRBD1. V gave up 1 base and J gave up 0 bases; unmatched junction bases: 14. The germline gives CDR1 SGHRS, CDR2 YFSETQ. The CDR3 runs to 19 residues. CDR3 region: CASSLQYGDRLSSNYGYTF. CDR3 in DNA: TGCGCCAGCAGCTTGCAATATGGGGACAGGCTAAGTTCTAACTATGGCTACACCTTC.

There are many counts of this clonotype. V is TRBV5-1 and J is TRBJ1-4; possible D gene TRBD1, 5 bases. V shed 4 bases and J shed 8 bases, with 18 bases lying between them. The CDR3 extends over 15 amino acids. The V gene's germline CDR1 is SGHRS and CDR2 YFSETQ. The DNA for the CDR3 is TGCGCCAGCAGCACCGGGACGCCCGCAGGAGAAAAACTGTTTTTT. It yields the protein CASSTGTPAGEKLFF.

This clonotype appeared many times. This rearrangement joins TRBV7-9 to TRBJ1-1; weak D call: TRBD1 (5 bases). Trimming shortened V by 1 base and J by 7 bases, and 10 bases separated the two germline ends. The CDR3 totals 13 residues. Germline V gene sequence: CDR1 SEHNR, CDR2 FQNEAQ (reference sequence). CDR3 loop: CASSLDSGYEAFF. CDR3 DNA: TGTGCCAGCAGCTTAGACTCAGGGTATGAAGCTTTCTTT.

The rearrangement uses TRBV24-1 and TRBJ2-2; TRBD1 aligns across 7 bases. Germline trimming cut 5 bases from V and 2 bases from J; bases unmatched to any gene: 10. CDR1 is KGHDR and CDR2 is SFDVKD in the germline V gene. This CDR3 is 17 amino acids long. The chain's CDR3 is CATSGPPGTVNTGELFF. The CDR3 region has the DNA TGTGCCACCAGTGGTCCCCCCGGGACAGTCAACACCGGGGAGCTGTTTTTT.

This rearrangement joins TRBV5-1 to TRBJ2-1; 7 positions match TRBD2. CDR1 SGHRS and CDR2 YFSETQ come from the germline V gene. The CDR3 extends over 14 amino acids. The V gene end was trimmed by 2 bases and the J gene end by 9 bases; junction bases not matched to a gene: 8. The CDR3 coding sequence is TGCGCCAGCAGCTTTAACGGCGGGGAGGGTGAGCAGTTCTTC. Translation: CASSFNGGEGEQFF.

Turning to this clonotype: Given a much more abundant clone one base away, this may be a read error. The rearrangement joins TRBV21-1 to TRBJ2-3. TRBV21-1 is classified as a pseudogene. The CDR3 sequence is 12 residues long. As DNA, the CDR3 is TGTGCCAGCAGACCGCCTTCAGATACGCAGTATTTT. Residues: CASRPPSDTQYF.